The 7 T cell receptor beta chains below all came from one sample that was sequenced in a study of blood T cell repertoires in COVID-19. Profiled with immunoSEQ multiplex PCR; TCRdb holds only in-frame clones, not every one. The sample yields fewer than 500,000 clones, about 90% seen once. Specimen: peripheral blood. The source is a man aged 18 to 35 with COVID-19, enrolled during active disease.

The chain uses TRBV2 and TRBJ1-6; D perhaps matches TRBD1 (5 bases). There are 14 residues in the CDR3. V lost 5 bases to trimming and J lost 9 bases, with 14 bases between them. CDR1 and CDR2 from the germline V gene are SNHLY and FYNNEI. This CDR3 is CASSRAGWGSPLHF. CDR3 coding DNA: TGTGCCAGCAGTCGGGCAGGGTGGGGTTCACCCCTCCACTTT.

This clone was seen just once. The chain couples TRBV14 to TRBJ1-1, with D uncertain. The V end was cut by 0 bases, the J end by 0 bases, with 2 bases between. This CDR3 spans 13 amino acids. Germline V CDR1 and CDR2: SGHDN, FVKESK. The CDR3 DNA reads TGTGCCAGCAGCCAAGACTTGAACACTGAAGCTTTCTTT. This codes for CASSQDLNTEAFF.

The rearrangement joins TRBV29-1 to TRBJ1-2; TRBD1 matches at 11 bases. CDR1 and CDR2 (germline): SQVTM, ANQGSEA. V lost 6 bases, J lost 1 base, and 1 base stayed unmatched. This CDR3 contains 13 residues. As DNA, the CDR3 is TGCAGCGTAGGGACAGGGGGTAACTATGGCTACACCTTC. It specifies CSVGTGGNYGYTF.

The chain links TRBV7-3 to TRBJ2-1; TRBD1 matches at 8 bases. The germline V gene encodes CDR1 SGHTA and CDR2 FQGTGA. The CDR3 has 15 residues. The V and J ends lost 5 bases and 2 bases, in that order; junction bases with no gene match: 5. For the CDR3, the DNA is TGTGCCAGCAGCCCCGGACAGGGACCCTACAATGAGCAGTTCTTC. Protein product: CASSPGQGPYNEQFF.

V usage is TRBV6-5 and J usage is TRBJ2-5; D perhaps matches TRBD2 (6 bases). CDR1 MNHEY and CDR2 SVGAGI come from the germline V gene. The CDR3 is 14 residues long. Trimming took off 8 bases at V and 1 base at J, with 14 bases between the two ends. CDR3 in amino acids: CASGSGGAQETQYF. In nucleotides, the CDR3 is TGTGCCAGCGGGAGCGGCGGGGCCCAAGAGACCCAGTACTTC.

V usage is TRBV6-5 and J usage is TRBJ1-3, with D perhaps TRBD1 (6 bases). The length of the CDR3 is 16 residues. The germline CDR1 and CDR2 sequences are MNHEY and SVGAGI. Trimming left V 4 bases short and J 4 bases short, with 17 bases between. CDR3 loop: CASSLGATPGGNTIYF. CDR3 in DNA: TGTGCCAGCAGTTTGGGGGCCACCCCGGGGGGAAACACCATATATTTT.

The V call is TRBV10-1, the J call TRBJ1-1; 8 bases are shared with TRBD1. J was trimmed by 1 base and V by 4 bases; bases with no gene match: 2. From germline, CDR1 is WNHNN and CDR2 SYGVQD (reference sequence). The CDR3 runs 14 residues. The CDR3 reads CASSGTGRNTEAFF. The CDR3 DNA sequence: TGCGCCAGCAGTGGGACAGGGCGGAACACTGAAGCTTTCTTT.